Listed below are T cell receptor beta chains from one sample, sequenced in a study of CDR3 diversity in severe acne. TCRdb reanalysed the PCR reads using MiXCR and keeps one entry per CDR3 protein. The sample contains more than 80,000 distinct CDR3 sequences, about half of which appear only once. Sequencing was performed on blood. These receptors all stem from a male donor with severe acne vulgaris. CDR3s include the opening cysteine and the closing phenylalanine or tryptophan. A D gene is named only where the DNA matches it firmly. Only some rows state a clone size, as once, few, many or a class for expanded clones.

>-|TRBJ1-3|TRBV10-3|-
TGTGCCATCAGTGAGTCATACGGGGAACGCGGAAACACCATATATTTT
CAISESYGERGNTIYF
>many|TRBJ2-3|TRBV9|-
TGTGCCAGCAGCGTCGGAGGAGTAAGTACAGATACGCAGTATTTT
CASSVGGVSTDTQYF
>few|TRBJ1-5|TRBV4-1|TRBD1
TGCGCCAGCAGCCCACACGGGACAGTCAATCAGCCCCAGCATTTT
CASSPHGTVNQPQHF
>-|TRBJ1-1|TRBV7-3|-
TGTGCCAGCAGCTTAACGGCAGGGTCTACTGAAGCTTTCTTT
CASSLTAGSTEAFF
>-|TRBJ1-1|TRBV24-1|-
TGTGCCACCAGTGATTTGCTGGCCACTGAAGCTTTCTTT
CATSDLLATEAFF
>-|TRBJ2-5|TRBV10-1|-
TGCGCCAGCGGGCCTCCTTCCAGCAAAGAGACCCAGTACTTC
CASGPPSSKETQYF
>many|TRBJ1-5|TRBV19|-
TGTGCCAGCAGTAGAGGGAACCAGCCCCAGCATTTT
CASSRGNQPQHF
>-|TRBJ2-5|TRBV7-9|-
TGTGCCAGCAGCCGGACAGACCAAGAGACCCAGTACTTC
CASSRTDQETQYF
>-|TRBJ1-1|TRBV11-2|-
TGTGCCAGCAACTATGGACAGACGAACACTGAAGCTTTCTTT
CASNYGQTNTEAFF
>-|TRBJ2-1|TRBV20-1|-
TGCAGTGCTAGTATATCTCTTACGGGATTCTACAATGAGCAGTTCTTC
CSASISLTGFYNEQFF
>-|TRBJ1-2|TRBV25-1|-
TGTGCCTGCAGTGAATTAGGGTCAGATGGCTACACCTTC
CACSELGSDGYTF
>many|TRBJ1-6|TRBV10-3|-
TGTGCCATCAGTGAGGCCCCCCAGGGGTACTCACCCCTCCACTTT
CAISEAPQGYSPLHF
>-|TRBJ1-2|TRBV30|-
TGTGCCTGGAGCACAGAAAACTATGGCTACACCTTC
CAWSTENYGYTF
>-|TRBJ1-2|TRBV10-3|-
TGTGCCATCAGTCTAGATCCTGAGGATGGCTACACCTTC
CAISLDPEDGYTF
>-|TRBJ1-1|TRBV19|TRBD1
TGTGCCAGTATTTATGGACAGGGAAGGTCTTTCTTT
CASIYGQGRSFF
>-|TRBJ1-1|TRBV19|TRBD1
TGTGCCAGTAGTATGACCGGGACAGGCGGCACTGAAGCTTTCTTT
CASSMTGTGGTEAFF
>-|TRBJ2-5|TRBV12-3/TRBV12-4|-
TGCGCCAGCAGTGGCCTGGGGTCAGGGGAGGTGGAAGACAGGTCAGGGGAGGTGGAAGAGACCCAGTACTTC
CASSGLGSGEVEDRSGEVEETQYF
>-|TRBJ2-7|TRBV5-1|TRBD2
TGCGCCAGCAGCGGGGGGACTAGCGGGATCTACGAGCAGTACTTC
CASSGGTSGIYEQYF
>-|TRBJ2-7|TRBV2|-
TGTGCCAGCAGCTTTGGCGATGACGATGGTTACGAGCAGTACTTC
CASSFGDDDGYEQYF
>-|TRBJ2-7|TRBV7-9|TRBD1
TGTGCCAGCAGCTCTCCGGGACAGGGGGCGCTCCGGACCCCGTACGAGCAGTACTTC
CASSSPGQGALRTPYEQYF
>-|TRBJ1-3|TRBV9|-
TGTGCCAGCAGTTTATACCCAGGGATCTCTGGAAACACCATATATTTT
CASSLYPGISGNTIYF
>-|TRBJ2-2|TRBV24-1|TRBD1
TGTGCCACCAGTGATTTGAGCCTCCGGCAGGGGGACACCGGGGAGCTGTTTTTT
CATSDLSLRQGDTGELFF
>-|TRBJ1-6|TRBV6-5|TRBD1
TGTGCCAGCAGTCAACCGACAGGGCCAGGTAATTCACCCCTCCACTTT
CASSQPTGPGNSPLHF
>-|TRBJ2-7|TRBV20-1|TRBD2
TGCAGCAGGACTAGCGGGAGTGAAGAGCAGTACTTC
CSRTSGSEEQYF
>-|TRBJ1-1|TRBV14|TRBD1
TGTGCCAGCCGATCTACAGGGGACGACACTGAAGCTTTCTTT
CASRSTGDDTEAFF
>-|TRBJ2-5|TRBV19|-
TGTGCCAGTACAATGGTCGGGAAAGAGACCCAGTACTTC
CASTMVGKETQYF
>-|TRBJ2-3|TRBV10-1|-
TGCGCCAGCAGTGATTTAGTTAGCACAGATACGCAGTATTTT
CASSDLVSTDTQYF
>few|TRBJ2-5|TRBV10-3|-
TGTGCCATCAGTGACCCGGACCGTGGCCAAGAGACCCAGTACTTC
CAISDPDRGQETQYF
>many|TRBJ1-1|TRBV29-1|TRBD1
TGCAGCGTCAAGTTTCGACCGGGACAGCTTAACACTGAAGCTTTCTTT
CSVKFRPGQLNTEAFF
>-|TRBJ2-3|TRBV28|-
TGTGCCAGCAGTTTTTTAGCGTTTCGGCGTCTCCCAGATACGCAGTATTTT
CASSFLAFRRLPDTQYF
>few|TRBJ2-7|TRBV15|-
TGTGCCACCAGCAGAGACGGGACAAGCTACGAGCAGTACTTC
CATSRDGTSYEQYF
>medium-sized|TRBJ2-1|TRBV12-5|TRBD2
TGTGCTAGTGGTCCCGTGCTAGCGGGAAGAGGGTACAATGAGCAGTTCTTC
CASGPVLAGRGYNEQFF
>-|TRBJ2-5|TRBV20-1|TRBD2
TGCAGTGCACTCGGGACTAGCGGGCGGAAAGAGACCCAGTACTTC
CSALGTSGRKETQYF
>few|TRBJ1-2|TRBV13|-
TGTGCCAGCAGCTTGAGCACAGAAACTAACTATGGCTACACCTTC
CASSLSTETNYGYTF
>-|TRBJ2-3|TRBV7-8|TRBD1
TGTGCCAGCAGCTTTACAGGGGTCCCAGATACGCAGTATTTT
CASSFTGVPDTQYF
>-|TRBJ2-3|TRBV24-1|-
TGTGCCACCAGTGCCGGTGACTCTGGGGCCAGCACAGATACGCAGTATTTT
CATSAGDSGASTDTQYF
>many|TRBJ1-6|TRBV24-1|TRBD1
TGTGCCGTTCGGGACAGGGATGATTCACCCCTCCACTTT
CAVRDRDDSPLHF
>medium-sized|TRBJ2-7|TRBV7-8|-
TGTGCCAGCAGCTTAGTGACAGAGAGCTCCTACGAGCAGTACTTC
CASSLVTESSYEQYF
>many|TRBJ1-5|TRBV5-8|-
TGTGCCAGCAGCTTGGACGATCAGCCCCAGCATTTT
CASSLDDQPQHF